This T cell receptor (beta chain) was observed in a study of T-cell memory formation after mild COVID-19 (dated by TCRdb to about 2021). The study in broad terms: Most TCR sequence clusters were specific to one of the two donors. T-cell clones expanding and contracting after mild COVID-19 in a couple of donors were tracked by longitudinal TCRalpha and TCRbeta repertoire sequencing. The cohort comprised two young, previously healthy adult volunteers, one female and one male.

The instrument was an Illumina NovaSeq 6000. TCRalpha and TCRbeta cDNA libraries were built by 5'RACE with constant-segment primers, adding sample barcodes and unique molecular identifiers. RNA was extracted from every sample with Trizol reagent. The libraries were amplified in two PCR steps, and the second step added a second sample barcode and Illumina TruSeq adapters. Sequencing of the libraries was done on an Illumina NovaSeq, producing 2 x 150 bp paired-end reads. The source study handled its data this way. With migec v1.2.7, reads were demultiplexed and then collapsed into UMI-guided consensus sequences. Using mixcr v2.1.11, UMI consensuses were aligned to TRA and TRB V and J templates and then assembled into clonotypes. A clonotype was counted as expanded or contracted only if both edgeR and NoisET called the change significant, with noise models trained on biological replicates. For edgeR calls, the cutoffs were a false discovery rate-adjusted p below 0.01 and a log2 fold-change threshold of 1. PCA with hierarchical clustering of max-normalized trajectories of the 1000 most abundant clonotypes was used as exploratory dynamics analysis. Separately sequenced CD4+ and CD8+ repertoires were used to assign a CD4 or CD8 phenotype to each responding clone. The public sequencing data were trimmed at Q25 with fastp and processed into clonotypes with MiXCR by TCRdb, which kept only in-frame beta chains. Duplicate CDR3 protein sequences are folded into a single record with the most common DNA and genes. The V and J calls shown here were made by TCRdb, not taken from the authors' results. This sample comprises some 160,000 distinct CDR3 sequences, 10% to 15% of them detected only once. The ten largest account for 3.3% of the sample.

CDR1 and CDR2 are read off the germline V gene as SGDLS and YYNGEE. The CDR3 sequence holds 13 residues, the cysteine and phenylalanine included. The read is trimmed to its CDR3 DNA, 39 bases read in frame from base 1. V loses 3 bases, J loses 1 base, and the germline ends lie 4 bases apart. PBMCs were isolated by Ficoll-Paque density gradient centrifugation. There are many counts of this clonotype. Its antigen specificity is not known. Per-base quality was not reported, and no clone a single base away is much larger than it. Study-wide findings and limitations: Some responding clones were detected in pre-infection memory, suggesting pre-existing cross-reactive memory T cells joined the SARS-CoV-2 response. The second-wave clones that peaked on day 37 were not confirmed to be SARS-CoV-2 specific. Clones that contracted from day 15 to 85 showed balanced CD4/CD8 phenotypes, whereas a second wave of clones that expanded from day 15 to 37 leaned towards CD4+. Only a couple of mild cases were covered in the study, and larger cohorts including severe cases with pre-infection samples were considered necessary. Contracting CD4+ clones were located mainly in the CM and EM memory subsets, whereas CD8+ clones were found to be enriched in EMRA.

The receptor was derived from a man aged 18-30 years who had mild COVID-19 (a few samples of this study predate the infection). The sample titles of this study are shuffled in the database, so cell type and time point are left out; the donor was told from shared clones. The chain was built from TRBV9 and TRBJ2-2, with the D gene not confidently named. The sequencing input was PBMCs or a T cell subset sorted from them (not recorded which). The CDR3 protein: CASSDVNTGELFF. The sequenced DNA is TGTGCCAGCAGCGATGTGAACACCGGGGAGCTGTTTTTT.